One and the same sample provided the 19 T cell receptor beta chains below, sequenced in a study of CD8+CD57+ T cells in acquired aplastic anemia (dated by TCRdb to 2017 to 2018). TCRdb names Illumina HiSeq 2000 as the instrument used. Genomic DNA served as template for TCR beta VDJ combination and CDR3 sequence profiling. The public reads were quality trimmed at Q25 with fastp and then assembled into clones with MiXCR by TCRdb, keeping productive beta chains. When rows share a CDR3 protein, they turn into one entry using the most common DNA and genes. In all, the sample holds around 430,000 distinct CDR3 sequences, and around a third of those were seen once. The ten most abundant clones make up 0.82% of the sample. Expansion of CD8+CD57+ cells had been shown by flow cytometry in the patients chosen for sequencing. Material: sorted CD4+, CD8+, or CD8+CD57+ T cells (not recorded which) from PBMCs. Receptors originate from a human donor with aplastic anemia.

V and J are TRBV9 and TRBJ1-5; D might be TRBD1 (6 bases). V lost 4 bases and J 3 bases, leaving 11 bases between the germline ends. Germline loops: CDR1 SGDLS, CDR2 YYNGEE. The CDR3 runs to 14 residues. As DNA, the CDR3 is TGTGCCAGCAGCCCCGGACAGAACAATCAGCCCCAGCATTTT. Protein: CASSPGQNNQPQHF.

This clonotype has a count of ten or more. V is TRBV10-3 and J is TRBJ2-7; tentatively, D is TRBD1 (5 bases). Trimming pared 3 bases from V and 2 bases from J, leaving 14 bases between. Germline assignment: CDR1 ENHRY and CDR2 SYGVKD. The CDR3 is made up of 15 amino acids. For the CDR3, the DNA is TGTGCCATCAGTGAAATTTCTGCAGGGACCTACGAGCAGTACTTC. Protein product: CAISEISAGTYEQYF.

This clonotype was counted only a few times. The chain couples TRBV9 to TRBJ1-1; the D gene is possibly TRBD1 (6 bases). The CDR3 covers 15 residues. Trimming pared 0 bases from V and 2 bases from J, leaving 11 bases between. From germline, CDR1 is SGDLS and CDR2 YYNGEE. CDR3 nucleotide sequence: TGTGCCAGCAGCGTAGGTCCGGGGGCAAACACTGAAGCTTTCTTT. The encoded protein is CASSVGPGANTEAFF.

This clonotype has a count of ten or more. Sequence at one end of the junction differs from germline and may be a read error. V usage is TRBV10-3 and J usage is TRBJ2-7, with D unclear. Per germline, CDR1 ENHRY and CDR2 SYGVKD. The CDR3 loop spans 12 amino acids. The CDR3 nucleotides read TGTGCCAGCAGTTACGGGCCAGGCGAGCAGTACTTC. It is translated as CASSYGPGEQYF.

This clonotype was seen many times. The J gene is TRBJ1-6, the V gene TRBV9; 8 bases fit TRBD1. This CDR3 region has 15 residues. The J segment lost 6 bases and the V segment lost 3 bases, leaving 5 bases of the junction unmatched. CDR1 SGDLS and CDR2 YYNGEE come from the germline V gene. The chain's CDR3 is CASSDAGTGNSPLHF. CDR3 DNA sequence: TGTGCCAGCAGCGATGCCGGGACAGGTAATTCACCCCTCCACTTT.

On this clonotype itself: The junction shows a germline mismatch at one end, possibly a read error. The chain is built from TRBV5-6 and TRBJ1-6, with TRBD1 matching over 7 bases. This CDR3 has 14 amino acids. Germline V gene lookup returns CDR1 SGHDT and CDR2 YYEEEE. Here the CDR3 reads CASSLGQGNSPPHF. CDR3 DNA: TGTGCCAGCAGCTTGGGACAGGGTAATTCACCCCCCCACTTT. Together with reference TRBV5-6 and TRBJ1-6, the CDR3 gives the full variable domain: DAGVTQSPTHLIKTRGQQVTLRCSPKSGHDTVSWYQQALGQGPQFIFQYYEEEERQRGNFPDRFSGHQFPNYSSELNVNALLLGDSALYLCASSLGQGNSPPHFGNGTRLTVT.

A word on this clonotype: A much larger clone differs by one base, so this may be a read error. The chain is built from TRBV15 and TRBJ2-2; 9 nucleotides agree with TRBD1. The V gene end was trimmed by 3 bases and the J gene end by 3 bases; junction bases not matched to a gene: 11. This CDR3 comprises 18 residues. From germline, CDR1 is LNHNV and CDR2 YYDKDF (reference sequence). This chain's CDR3 is CATSRTTGGSYYTGELFF. The CDR3 DNA sequence: TGTGCCACCAGCAGGACGACAGGGGGAAGCTACTACACCGGGGAGCTGTTTTTT.

This clonotype was observed a few times. The germline gene is not matched at one end of the junction; a read error may be the cause. The chain carries TRBV4-2 and TRBJ1-2; no firm D call. CDR3 length: 12 residues. Germline loops: CDR1 LGHNA, CDR2 YNFKEQ. CDR3: CVSSRDNYGYTF. CDR3 sequence (DNA): TGTGTCAGCAGCCGAGACAACTATGGCTACACCTTC.

The chain carries TRBV9 and TRBJ1-3; no definite D call. The germline V and J ends were trimmed by 0 bases and 1 base, with 8 bases remaining between them. This CDR3 is 15 amino acids long. Germline CDR1 and CDR2: SGDLS and YYNGEE. In nucleotides, the CDR3 is TGTGCCAGCAGCGTAGAGGCGGGATCTGGAAACACCATATATTTT. Translating gives CASSVEAGSGNTIYF.

This clonotype appeared a few times. This chain connects TRBV25-1 to TRBJ2-1; 7 bases line up with TRBD1. Per germline, CDR1 MGHDK and CDR2 SYGVNS. V gave up 3 bases and J gave up 2 bases; unmatched junction bases: 4. This CDR3 spans 15 amino acids. The CDR3 nucleotides read TGTGCCAGCAGTGATAATACAGGGGCCTACAATGAGCAGTTCTTC. It encodes CASSDNTGAYNEQFF.

There are a few counts of this clonotype. The chain joins TRBV6-1 to TRBJ1-2; D is possibly TRBD1 (6 bases). Looked up from germline, CDR1 is MNHNS and CDR2 is SASEGT. Trimming stripped 8 bases from V and 5 bases from J, with 18 bases between. There are 14 residues in the CDR3. Written as DNA, the CDR3 is TGTGCCAGCCATGGGGGTACAGGGCTTTATGGCTACACCTTC. It is translated as CASHGGTGLYGYTF.

Of note for this clonotype: Possible read error: a much larger clone is one base away. The conserved phenylalanine or tryptophan normally closing the CDR3 is absent here, so this likely arose from a read error. The genes are TRBV4-3 and TRBJ1-2, with D unresolved. Germline CDR1 LGHNA, CDR2 YSLEER. V was cut by 1 base and J by 2 bases, with 8 bases left in between. The CDR3 has 14 amino acids. The CDR3 protein is CASSQGWENYGYTV. The CDR3 DNA sequence: TGCGCCAGCAGCCAAGGGTGGGAGAACTATGGCTACACCGTC.

This clonotype occurred many times. This chain uses TRBV9 with TRBJ1-2; 9 bases line up with TRBD1. The junction had 6 bases not matched to a gene; V was cut back by 2 bases and J by 4 bases. Germline CDR1 reads SGDLS; CDR2 reads YYNGEE. The CDR3 spans 15 residues. CDR3 in amino acids: CASSVDRGLSYGYTF. The DNA of the CDR3 is TGTGCCAGCAGCGTCGACAGGGGGTTGAGCTATGGCTACACCTTC.

Of note for this clonotype: This may be a read error, as it is one base from a much larger clone. V gene TRBV11-1 combines with J gene TRBJ2-7, with a tentative D call TRBD1 (5 bases). Germline V gene lookup returns CDR1 SGHAT and CDR2 FQDESV (reference sequence). V dropped 3 bases and J dropped 5 bases, with 20 bases sitting between them. The CDR3 consists of 16 residues. The chain's CDR3 is CASSLAGLWLVHEQYF. CDR3 bases: TGTGCCAGCAGCTTGGCAGGGTTGTGGCTGGTACACGAGCAGTACTTC.

This clonotype was observed a handful of times. This chain uses TRBV2 with TRBJ2-4; D gene unclear. V dropped 7 bases and J dropped 1 base, with 14 bases sitting between them. CDR1 is SNHLY and CDR2 is FYNNEI in the germline V gene. CDR3 length: 15 residues. The CDR3 coding sequence is TGTGCCAGCACCAAAGGTCCAGAGGCCAAAAACATTCAGTACTTC. Its translation: CASTKGPEAKNIQYF.

Many counts were recorded for this clonotype. The chain has TRBV19 and TRBJ1-2; D ambiguous. Germline V gene lookup returns CDR1 LNHDA and CDR2 SQIVND (reference sequence). The ends were cut back, 4 bases at V and 3 bases at J, with 15 bases in the middle. This CDR3 is 15 amino acids long. CDR3: CASSTPDRAYYGYTF. CDR3 DNA: TGTGCCAGTAGTACCCCGGACCGCGCTTACTATGGCTACACCTTC.

This clonotype was counted ten times or more. The chain joins TRBV10-3 to TRBJ2-6; 7 positions match TRBD1. Germline assignment: CDR1 ENHRY and CDR2 SYGVKD. With V trimmed by 4 bases and J by 2 bases, 2 bases remained unmatched. The CDR3 runs to 15 residues. CDR3 bases: TGTGCCATCAGTGCGACAGGGCCTGGGGCCAACGTCCTGACTTTC. Its protein is CAISATGPGANVLTF.

A word on this clonotype: One junction end disagrees with the germline gene, perhaps due to a read error. The chain joins TRBV20-1 to TRBJ2-7; 10 nucleotides agree with TRBD1. This CDR3 is 14 amino acids long. Per the germline V gene, CDR1 is DFQATT and CDR2 is SNEGSKA (reference sequence). The CDR3 DNA follows: TGCAGTGCTAGGAAGCTGACAGGGGGCGACGAGCGGTACTTC. It encodes CSARKLTGGDERYF.

To note about this clonotype: The junction and the germline gene differ at one end; a read error may be behind it. V is TRBV6-2 or TRBV6-3 and J is TRBJ1-6, with 9 bases fitting TRBD1. The germline gives CDR1 MNHEY, CDR2 SVGEGT. CDR3 length equals 16 residues. The CDR3 spells CASRRPGQGVGSPPHF. The CDR3 region has the DNA TGTGCCAGCAGGAGACCGGGACAGGGAGTTGGTTCACCCCCCCACTTT.